Listed here are 32 T cell receptor beta chains from one sample, sequenced in a study of early T cells in non-severe SARS-CoV-2 infection. TCRdb passed the 5' RACE reads through MiXCR, listing each CDR3 protein once. The sample lists around 81,000 distinct CDR3 sequences, 14% occurring once. Sequencing input: whole blood. These receptors all stem from an adult who was a healthcare worker with PCR-confirmed SARS-CoV-2 infection or an uninfected control (not recorded which).

The rearrangement uses TRBV7-8 and TRBJ2-7, with 11 nucleotides matching TRBD1. Germline CDR1 and CDR2: SGHVS and FQNEAQ. V was pared by 5 bases and J by 4 bases, with 10 bases of the junction left unmatched. The CDR3 is 16 amino acids. CDR3: CASSLMTGTGGYEQYF. CDR3 coding DNA: TGTGCCAGCAGCCTGATGACCGGGACAGGGGGGTACGAGCAGTACTTC.

This clonotype was seen only a few times. The V and J genes are TRBV20-1 and TRBJ1-1, with TRBD1 identical over 7 bases. Germline CDR1 and CDR2: DFQATT and SNEGSKA (reference sequence). Unmatched junction bases numbered 4, after V lost 4 bases and J lost 5 bases. The CDR3 sequence is 12 residues long. The CDR3 bases are TGCAGTGCTACAGGGGGTGGTACTGAAGCTTTCTTT. It codes for CSATGGGTEAFF.

This clonotype was recorded a few times. The chain recombines TRBV29-1 with TRBJ2-1, with 9 bases that match TRBD2. The CDR3 sequence is 14 residues long. The V and J ends lost 7 bases and 7 bases, in that order; junction bases with no gene match: 11. Germline V CDR1 and CDR2: SQVTM, ANQGSEA. The CDR3 DNA reads as TGCAGCGCTCCAGCGGGGGGCCTCCCTAATGAGCAGTTCTTC. Its protein product is CSAPAGGLPNEQFF.

The V and J genes are TRBV6-5 and TRBJ1-1; D is unclear. The V and J ends lost 4 bases and 1 base respectively, with 7 bases between them. Germline CDR1 is MNHEY and CDR2 is SVGAGI. The CDR3 contains 13 residues. The CDR3, as DNA: TGTGCCAGCAGTTCGCCGGGGAACACTGAAGCTTTCTTT. It encodes CASSSPGNTEAFF.

This clonotype was counted only a few times. The rearrangement links TRBV29-1 to TRBJ1-4; 12 bases map to TRBD1. The V segment lost 7 bases and the J segment 10 bases; nucleotides outside the gene matches: 7. This CDR3 spans 13 amino acids. Germline V gives CDR1 SQVTM, CDR2 ANQGSEA. The CDR3 coding sequence is TGCAGCGCCACCGGGACAGGGGGCGGAAAACTGTTTTTT. This encodes CSATGTGGGKLFF.

This clonotype was detected a few times. V gene TRBV18 combines with J gene TRBJ1-2, with D perhaps TRBD1 (6 bases). The CDR3 is 14 residues long. Germline V gene lookup returns CDR1 KGHSH and CDR2 LQKENI. Trimming left V 3 bases short and J 4 bases short, with 12 bases between. CDR3 nucleotides: TGTGCCAGCTCACCCAGGACAGACTCCTATGGCTACACCTTC. Its protein is CASSPRTDSYGYTF.

This clonotype was detected ten times or more. The rearrangement uses TRBV6-1 and TRBJ1-2; D uncertain. CDR3 length equals 12 residues. Germline CDR1 reads MNHNS; CDR2 reads SASEGT. V lost 3 bases and J 5 bases, leaving 7 bases between the germline ends. The chain's CDR3 is CASSEGFYGYTF. The CDR3 nucleotides read TGTGCCAGCAGTGAGGGGTTTTATGGCTACACCTTC.

This clonotype appeared a few times. The rearrangement links TRBV27 to TRBJ1-1; no definite D call. The CDR3 consists of 13 residues. Trimming cost V 4 bases and J 3 bases, with 9 bases left between them. Looked up from germline, CDR1 is MNHEY and CDR2 is SMNVEV (reference sequence). The CDR3 protein is CASSYRADTEAFF. The CDR3 region has the DNA TGTGCCAGCAGTTATAGGGCCGACACTGAAGCTTTCTTT.

This clonotype was seen a handful of times. At one end the junction does not follow the germline gene, possibly because of a read error. The J gene is TRBJ1-5, the V gene TRBV19; D unresolved. Germline CDR1 LNHDA, CDR2 SQIVND (reference sequence). This CDR3 region has 13 residues. The chain's CDR3 is CASSMTGIQSQHF. In DNA, the CDR3 is TGTGCCAGTAGTATGACCGGGATTCAGTCCCAGCATTTT.

The chain combines TRBV30 with TRBJ1-1; D perhaps matches TRBD1 (6 bases). Trimming took 3 bases from V and 3 from J, leaving 11 bases between them. The germline gives CDR1 GTSNPN, CDR2 SVGIG (reference sequence). The CDR3 length is 13 residues. CDR3 DNA: TGTGCCTGGAGCTCAGGGGAATACACTGAAGCTTTCTTT. Residues: CAWSSGEYTEAFF.

V and J are TRBV13 and TRBJ2-7, with TRBD1 matching over 9 bases. V lost 8 bases to trimming and J lost 2 bases; unmatched junction nucleotides: 4. CDR1 and CDR2 (germline): PRHDT, FYEKMQ (reference sequence). CDR3 length: 13 amino acids. The CDR3 loop reads CASGTGITYEQYF. The CDR3 bases are TGTGCCAGCGGGACAGGGATCACCTACGAGCAGTACTTC.

The chain joins TRBV6-2 or TRBV6-3 to TRBJ1-1; 9 bases are a match to TRBD1. The CDR3 covers 15 residues. Trimming at V came to 6 bases and at J to 1 base, leaving 6 bases not matched to a gene. Germline assignment: CDR1 MNHEY and CDR2 SVGEGT. DNA of the CDR3: TGTGCCAGCAGACGGGACAGGGCCGCGAACACTGAAGCTTTCTTT. Translating it yields CASRRDRAANTEAFF.

The rearrangement uses TRBV4-1 and TRBJ2-3, with TRBD2 matching 8 bases. V trimming: 1 base; J trimming: 2 bases; junction bases outside the gene matches: 2. The germline gives CDR1 MGHRA, CDR2 YSYEKL. The CDR3 length is 15 residues. The CDR3 nucleotides are TGCGCCAGCAGCCAAGCGGGGGGGCCCACAGATACGCAGTATTTT. Protein: CASSQAGGPTDTQYF.

At least ten counts were recorded for this clonotype. V gene TRBV5-1 combines with J gene TRBJ1-2, with D perhaps TRBD1 (5 bases). The CDR3 runs to 15 residues. With 5 bases removed from V and 3 bases from J, the gap between germline ends came to 17 bases. CDR1 and CDR2 (germline): SGHRS, YFSETQ. Here the CDR3 reads CASRPAWMTDYGYTF. The CDR3 region has the DNA TGCGCCAGCAGGCCCGCTTGGATGACAGACTATGGCTACACCTTC.

This clonotype has at least ten counts. V gene TRBV20-1 combines with J gene TRBJ1-5; 8 bases match TRBD1. Trimming removed 0 bases from V and 9 bases from J; junction bases left unmatched: 7. The CDR3 has 14 residues. Germline values: CDR1 DFQATT, CDR2 SNEGSKA (reference sequence). CDR3 nucleotides: TGCAGTGCTAGAGATCCCCGGACAGGGCGGCCCCAGCATTTT. Translating it yields CSARDPRTGRPQHF.

Ten or more counts support this clonotype. This chain uses TRBV19 with TRBJ1-2; 7 nucleotides align to TRBD1. CDR3 length: 15 residues. CDR1 and CDR2 (germline): LNHDA, SQIVND (reference sequence). The junction had 8 bases not matched to a gene; V was cut back by 3 bases and J by 4 bases. The DNA for the CDR3 is TGTGCCAGTAGTATCGCGGACAGGTTGACCTATGGCTACACCTTC. It translates to CASSIADRLTYGYTF.

This clonotype was seen a few times. The chain carries TRBV7-2 and TRBJ2-7; maybe TRBD1 (5 bases). CDR1 is SGHTA and CDR2 is FQGNSA in the germline V gene. V was pared by 3 bases and J by 4 bases, with 10 bases between. There are 13 residues in the CDR3. Here the CDR3 reads CASSFDSLYEQYF. In DNA, the CDR3 is TGTGCCAGCAGCTTCGACAGCCTTTACGAGCAGTACTTC.

This clonotype was seen ten or more times. CDR3 amino acids: CASSLGTVISGNTIYF. For the CDR3, the DNA is TGTGCCAGCAGCTTAGGAACCGTAATCTCTGGAAACACCATATATTTT. The chain carries TRBV7-8 and TRBJ1-3; no reliable D call. The CDR3 sequence is 16 residues long. Trimming left V 1 base short and J 0 bases short, with 10 bases between. Germline V CDR1 and CDR2: SGHVS, FQNEAQ.

This clonotype was observed a handful of times. The J gene is TRBJ1-6, the V gene TRBV2; 10 nucleotides align to TRBD1. The CDR3 spans 16 residues. V trimming: 8 bases; J trimming: 10 bases; junction bases outside the gene matches: 14. Germline CDR1 is SNHLY and CDR2 is FYNNEI. The CDR3 sequence: CASRLSGTGVNSPLHF. DNA for the CDR3: TGTGCCAGCCGCCTCTCCGGGACAGGGGTAAACTCACCCCTCCACTTT.

Details on this clonotype: A much larger clone differs by one base, so this may be a read error. The J gene is TRBJ1-2, the V gene TRBV6-6, with 9 positions matching TRBD1. CDR1 and CDR2 (germline): MNHNY, SVGAGI (reference sequence). Unmatched junction bases numbered 9, after V lost 4 bases and J lost 3 bases. The CDR3 runs 16 residues. CDR3 amino acids: CASSSSYRGLDYGYTF. The CDR3 nucleotides read TGTGCCAGCAGTTCCTCGTACAGGGGGCTGGACTATGGCTACACCTTC.

The J gene is TRBJ1-2, the V gene TRBV20-1; 10 bases agree with TRBD1. The CDR3 has 15 residues. J lost 4 bases, V lost 6 bases, and 11 bases had no gene match. Germline V gene data show CDR1 as DFQATT and CDR2 as SNEGSKA (reference sequence). The CDR3 spells CSARSQDRGVYGYTF. The DNA for the CDR3 is TGCAGTGCCCGTAGTCAGGACAGGGGGGTCTATGGCTACACCTTC.

This clonotype was seen only a few times. The V call is TRBV12-3 or TRBV12-4, the J call TRBJ2-3; TRBD2 might be the D (6 bases). The CDR3 totals 18 residues. V was cut by 3 bases and J by 4 bases, with 23 bases left in between. CDR3 DNA sequence: TGTGCCAGCAGTTTTGATCCCCGGGGACTCCTCCTCCCAGATACGCAGTATTTT. Encoded protein: CASSFDPRGLLLPDTQYF.

Only a few counts were recorded for this clonotype. This chain links TRBV25-1 with TRBJ1-1, with 8 bases aligning to TRBD1. Germline CDR1 and CDR2: MGHDK and SYGVNS. Unmatched junction bases numbered 2, after V lost 4 bases and J lost 4 bases. The CDR3 has 13 residues. In DNA form, the CDR3 reads TGTGCCAGCAGTGCTACAGGGGGCACTGAAGCTTTCTTT. It encodes CASSATGGTEAFF. The whole variable domain, remainder taken from reference TRBV25-1 and TRBJ1-1, is EADIYQTPRYLVIGTGKKITLECSQTMGHDKMYWYQQDPGMELHLIHYSYGVNSTEKGDLSSESTVSRIRTEHFPLTLESARPSHTSQYLCASSATGGTEAFFGQGTRLTVV.

This chain joins TRBV20-1 and TRBJ2-3; D might be TRBD2 (5 bases). Germline lookup yields CDR1 DFQATT and CDR2 SNEGSKA (reference sequence). The CDR3 spans 15 residues. The V and J ends lost 1 base and 0 bases respectively, with 11 bases between them. CDR3 in amino acids: CSARAGISSTDTQYF. The CDR3 DNA reads as TGCAGTGCTAGAGCCGGGATATCTAGCACAGATACGCAGTATTTT.

This clonotype was seen ten or more times. The CDR3 spells CASSPPGQGVSNTQYF. Written as DNA, the CDR3 is TGTGCCAGCTCACCTCCGGGACAGGGGGTATCAAATACGCAGTATTTT. The chain is built from TRBV18 and TRBJ2-3, with TRBD1 matching 11 bases. V gave up 3 bases and J gave up 7 bases; unmatched junction bases: 9. The CDR3 sequence is 16 residues long. CDR1 KGHSH and CDR2 LQKENI come from the germline V gene.

This clonotype appeared once. The rearrangement links TRBV27 to TRBJ1-2; no reliable D call. Germline V gene data show CDR1 as MNHEY and CDR2 as SMNVEV (reference sequence). Between the trimmed V and J ends, which lost 8 bases and 2 bases, there was a span of 9 bases. This CDR3 is built from 12 residues. In DNA, the CDR3 is TGTGCCAGCTTTGGCGCGAACTATGGCTACACCTTC. Translating it yields CASFGANYGYTF.

This rearrangement joins TRBV2 to TRBJ1-2; no definite D call. CDR1 and CDR2 from the germline V gene are SNHLY and FYNNEI. The V gene lost 11 bases and the J gene lost 1 base, with 14 bases spanning the gap. The CDR3 is 13 residues long. The CDR3 nucleotides read TGTGCCGAGGAAAAGGGCCGTAACTATGGCTACACCTTC. Residues: CAEEKGRNYGYTF.

This clonotype was seen many times. This rearrangement joins TRBV27 to TRBJ2-3; 8 bases fit TRBD1. Losses at the gene ends were 5 bases for V and 1 base for J; bases not matched to a gene: 8. This CDR3 is 16 amino acids long. The germline gives CDR1 MNHEY, CDR2 SMNVEV (reference sequence). The CDR3 region is CASSRYRGSRTDTQYF. CDR3 sequence (DNA): TGTGCCAGCAGTCGATACAGGGGGTCCCGCACAGATACGCAGTATTTT.

The chain carries TRBV6-6 and TRBJ2-2, with a tentative D call TRBD1 (6 bases). V shed 7 bases and J shed 3 bases, with 15 bases lying between them. This CDR3 comprises 15 residues. In germline, CDR1 is MNHNY, CDR2 SVGAGI (reference sequence). The CDR3: CASTRAGDYTGELFF. For the CDR3, the DNA is TGTGCCAGCACTCGCGCAGGGGATTACACCGGGGAGCTGTTTTTT.

The chain is built from TRBV9 and TRBJ2-3, with unresolved D. This CDR3 is built from 16 residues. V was cut by 6 bases and J by 0 bases, with 17 bases left in between. Germline V gene lookup returns CDR1 SGDLS and CDR2 YYNGEE. CDR3: CASTRSPGGSTDTQYF. The DNA for the CDR3 is TGTGCCAGCACCCGATCTCCGGGCGGCAGCACAGATACGCAGTATTTT.

The chain is built from TRBV29-1 and TRBJ1-1; the D gene is possibly TRBD1 (5 bases). Per germline, CDR1 SQVTM and CDR2 ANQGSEA. The CDR3 spans 13 residues. The germline V and J ends were trimmed by 7 bases and 0 bases, with 12 bases remaining between them. The CDR3 protein is CSAERQMNTEAFF. The CDR3 bases are TGCAGCGCGGAGCGACAGATGAACACTGAAGCTTTCTTT.

The CDR3 sequence is CASSGIPNGGQPQHF. As DNA, the CDR3 is TGTGCCAGCAGTGGCATACCGAATGGTGGGCAGCCCCAGCATTTT. This sequence joins TRBV2 and TRBJ1-5; D remains ambiguous. Trimming removed 4 bases at V and 7 bases at J, with 17 bases between. CDR1 and CDR2 (germline): SNHLY, FYNNEI. The CDR3 extends over 15 amino acids.